One TCR beta chain is described in this entry. Germline V gene sequence: CDR1 LGHNA, CDR2 YSLEER. The CDR3 spans 14 residues. The ends were cut back, 0 bases at V and 2 bases at J, with 7 bases in the middle. This sample was taken from a study of shared T cell receptors in the human thymus. Here immunoSEQ multiplex PCR was the method, and the copy in TCRdb shows in-frame clones only, minus some. Counted here are almost 550,000 clones, roughly 74% occurring once; the ten biggest clones make up more than 0.01%. These data were likewise used in another study, on human thymus T cells. As that report states: Thymus was obtained from resections taken during corrective heart surgery. In thymic and blood repertoires alike, V and J usage looked biased. Unrelated people showed highly overlapping thymic repertoires, related research reported.

The specimen was thymocytes. The gene calls are TRBV4-3 and TRBJ2-5; D is ambiguous. This TCR derives from a boy younger than two with a congenital heart defect. Here the CDR3 DNA reads TGCGCCAGCAGCCAAGATGAAGCTCAAGAGACCCAGTACTTC. Amino acids: CASSQDEAQETQYF.